Listed here are 13 T cell receptor beta chains from one sample, sequenced in a study of T cell changes during pregnancy in multiple sclerosis. Data came from immunoSEQ multiplex PCR; TCRdb stores just in-frame clones and leaves some out. The sample has about 38,000 clones; about 90% are singletons. This material consisted of CD4+ T cells from peripheral blood mononuclear cells, taken in the second trimester of pregnancy. All receptors come from a female donor with multiple sclerosis, enrolled in a pregnancy study.

The chain is built from TRBV7-9 and TRBJ2-7, with TRBD1 matching 8 bases. This CDR3 is built from 15 residues. Germline CDR1 SEHNR, CDR2 FQNEAQ (reference sequence). V lost 1 base, J lost 1 base, and 3 bases stayed unmatched. In DNA form, the CDR3 reads TGTGCCAGCAGCTTAGAGGGACAGGCATCCTACGAGCAGTACTTC. Encoded protein: CASSLEGQASYEQYF.

The chain links TRBV7-9 to TRBJ1-4; D uncertain. The CDR3 runs to 15 residues. The V end was cut by 5 bases, the J end by 3 bases, with 13 bases between. Germline V lookup: CDR1 SEHNR, CDR2 FQNEAQ (reference sequence). The CDR3 sequence is CASSPRTGSNEKLFF. The CDR3 nucleotides are TGTGCCAGCAGCCCCCGGACTGGATCTAATGAAAAACTGTTTTTT.

This sequence joins TRBV5-1 and TRBJ2-7; TRBD2 matches 12 bases. This CDR3 is built from 15 residues. Germline-derived CDR1 and CDR2 are SGHRS and YFSETQ. V trimming: 4 bases; J trimming: 0 bases; junction bases outside the gene matches: 2. The CDR3 nucleotides read TGCGCCAGCAGCCCGACTAGCGGGAGCTCCTACGAGCAGTACTTC. This codes for CASSPTSGSSYEQYF.

The chain combines TRBV7-2 with TRBJ1-4, with no clear D. The CDR3 consists of 15 residues. V was cut by 3 bases and J by 5 bases, with 13 bases left in between. Germline loops: CDR1 SGHTA, CDR2 FQGNSA. CDR3 coding DNA: TGTGCCAGCAGCTTGCCCATCGGAGGGAATGAAAAACTGTTTTTT. Translated: CASSLPIGGNEKLFF.

This chain joins TRBV9 and TRBJ2-1, with 7 bases lining up with TRBD2. There are 15 residues in the CDR3. The V and J ends lost 0 bases and 4 bases, in that order; junction bases with no gene match: 4. The germline V gene has CDR1 SGDLS and CDR2 YYNGEE. The CDR3 sequence: CASSVEASGYNEQFF. CDR3 nucleotides: TGTGCCAGCAGCGTAGAGGCTAGCGGTTACAATGAGCAGTTCTTC. The full variable domain, rest sourced from reference TRBV9 and TRBJ2-1, is DSGVTQTPKHLITATGQRVTLRCSPRSGDLSVYWYQQSLDQGLQFLIQYYNGEERAKGNILERFSAQQFPDLHSELNLSSLELGDSALYFCASSVEASGYNEQFFGPGTRLTVL.

This rearrangement joins TRBV5-6 to TRBJ1-5; TRBD1 is a possible D gene (6 bases). CDR3 size: 16 residues. Germline-derived CDR1 and CDR2 are SGHDT and YYEEEE. Trimming removed 2 bases at V and 3 bases at J, with 15 bases between. CDR3 region: CASSFSGQSVNQPQHF. Written as DNA, the CDR3 is TGTGCCAGCAGCTTTTCCGGACAGTCGGTCAATCAGCCCCAGCATTTT.

This clone has a handful of counts. The V gene is TRBV27, the J gene TRBJ2-3, with D unclear. The CDR3 has 15 residues. Trimming stripped 5 bases from V and 5 bases from J, with 17 bases between. Per germline, CDR1 MNHEY and CDR2 SMNVEV (reference sequence). DNA of the CDR3: TGTGCCAGCAGTCAAAACCTAAGAGTCGTAGATACGCAGTATTTT. Residues: CASSQNLRVVDTQYF.

About this clone itself: One junction end does not reproduce the germline sequence, and a read error may be involved. V is TRBV7-7 and J is TRBJ2-1; 9 bases are a match to TRBD2. Germline lookup yields CDR1 SSHAT and CDR2 FNYEAQ (reference sequence). The CDR3 is 16 residues long. The CDR3 reads CASSRIAGAPYNEQFF. In DNA form, the CDR3 reads TGTGCTAGCAGCCGCATAGCGGGAGCCCCCTACAATGAGCAGTTCTTC. Full variable domain (missing parts from reference TRBV7-7 and TRBJ2-1): GAGVSQSPRYKVTKRGQDVTLRCDPISSHATLYWYQQALGQGPEFLTYFNYEAQPDKSGLPSDRFSAERPEGSISTLTIQRTEQRDSAMYRCASSRIAGAPYNEQFFGPGTRLTVL.

The chain employs TRBV7-9 and TRBJ2-4; 10 bases line up with TRBD2. CDR1 and CDR2 from the germline V gene are SEHNR and FQNEAQ (reference sequence). This CDR3 is built from 15 residues. V shed 2 bases and J 5 bases; nucleotides not matched to a gene: 3. The CDR3: CASSLSGGGQNIQYF. CDR3 DNA: TGTGCCAGCAGCTTAAGCGGGGGGGGACAAAACATTCAGTACTTC.

The rearrangement uses TRBV28 and TRBJ1-5; D is possibly TRBD1 (6 bases). This CDR3 comprises 14 residues. The V end was cut by 5 bases, the J end by 7 bases, with 15 bases between. Germline V gene lookup returns CDR1 MDHEN and CDR2 SYDVKM. CDR3 sequence reads: CASSLGGGQQPQHF. The CDR3 bases are TGTGCCAGCAGTCTAGGCGGGGGGCAACAGCCCCAGCATTTT. Supplemented by reference TRBV28 and TRBJ1-5, the full variable domain reads DVKVTQSSRYLVKRTGEKVFLECVQDMDHENMFWYRQDPGLGLRLIYFSYDVKMKEKGDIPEGYSVSREKKERFSLILESASTNQTSMYLCASSLGGGQQPQHFGDGTRLSIL.

This chain's CDR3 is CASSLGIGELFF. The CDR3, as DNA: TGTGCCAGCAGCTTAGGTATCGGGGAGCTGTTTTTT. The gene calls are TRBV11-2 and TRBJ2-2; D is uncertain. Trimming removed 1 base from V and 7 bases from J, with 4 bases in between. Germline CDR1 reads SGHAT; CDR2 reads FQNNGV. The CDR3 consists of 12 residues. Variable domain in full (rest from reference TRBV11-2 and TRBJ2-2): EAGVAQSPRYKIIEKRQSVAFWCNPISGHATLYWYQQILGQGPKLLIQFQNNGVVDDSQLPKDRFSAERLKGVDSTLKIQPAKLEDSAVYLCASSLGIGELFFGEGSRLTVL.

This CDR3 is CASSSPGQGASGANVLTF. CDR3 in DNA: TGCGCCAGCAGCTCTCCGGGACAGGGGGCGTCTGGGGCCAACGTCCTGACTTTC. The J gene is TRBJ2-6, the V gene TRBV5-1, with TRBD1 matching 12 bases. This CDR3 has 18 amino acids. The germline gives CDR1 SGHRS, CDR2 YFSETQ. J lost 1 base, V lost 3 bases, and 5 bases had no gene match.

The chain links TRBV28 to TRBJ1-1, with no clear D. The CDR3 runs to 13 residues. The V end was cut by 6 bases, the J end by 3 bases, with 11 bases between. CDR1 is MDHEN and CDR2 is SYDVKM in the germline V gene. The DNA for the CDR3 is TGTGCCAGCAGGAACCGACAACACACTGAAGCTTTCTTT. Translated: CASRNRQHTEAFF.